This TCR beta chain was sequenced for a study of metastatic and nonmetastatic thyroid tumors (dated by TCRdb to about 2020). Broadly, across the study: For patients with malignant and with benign thyroid disease, the researchers compared repertoires between peripheral blood samples and tumor or nodule tissue samples. The full study reports these points: In both blood and tumor samples, malignant tumors were reported to have significantly higher TCR beta diversity than benign nodules.

Libraries were prepared through PCR. The sequencer listed for this sample is Illumina HiSeq 4000. The TCR beta-chain CDR3 region of each patient was profiled by high-throughput sequencing. The authors' pipeline ran thus. A classifier to discriminate distant-metastatic papillary thyroid cancer patients was built from CDR3 differences across clinicopathological groups. The Shannon index was used to assess repertoire diversity, and the Morisita-Horn index was used to assess tumor-blood repertoire similarity. TCRdb handled the public reads itself, with Q25 trimming in fastp and clone calling in MiXCR, and kept productive beta chains. V and J calls and clone size were set by TCRdb, not the authors. For this sample there are about 35,000 clones; about 29% appear just once. The ten top clones hold 7.8% of the sample. Reading the germline V gene gives CDR1 SGHRS and CDR2 YFSETQ. Trimming takes 1 base from V and 6 bases from J, and the germline ends sit 19 bases apart. The CDR3 runs 16 residues from the cysteine to the phenylalanine. Just the 48-base CDR3 DNA is kept, in frame starting at base 1.

Within its sample, this clone is medium-sized (0.01 to 0.1%). It lacks a known antigen. No base quality information exists; no much larger clone differs at one position. No treatment had been received by any patient before thyroid surgery. Using T-cell receptor beta sequencing, the study looked back at clinical samples from patients collected from about 2011 to 2019. The sequenced sample consisted of blood. This chain is built from TRBV5-1 and TRBJ1-2; TRBD1 might be the D gene, on 5 matching bases. The TCR was taken from a female donor with papillary thyroid cancer or a benign thyroid nodule (not recorded which). Some clones in this sample may be carry-over from other donors' samples. The DNA sequence is as follows: TGCGCCAGCAGCTTGTACGGGGGAGAGGCGATTAATGGCTACACCTTC. Translated, this is CASSLYGGEAINGYTF. The CDR3 plus the reference TRBV5-1 and TRBJ1-2 genes for the other parts give the full variable domain: KAGVTQTPRYLIKTRGQQVTLSCSPISGHRSVSWYQQTPGQGLQFLFEYFSETQRNKGNFPGRFSGRQFSNSRSEMNVSTLELGDSALYLCASSLYGGEAINGYTFGSGTRLTVV.